A selection of T cell receptor beta chains follows, all from one sample in a study of beta chain features in type 1 diabetes. Assay used: immunoSEQ multiplex PCR; TCRdb lists only in-frame clones, some missing. The sample holds under 300,000 clones, approximately 25% seen once. Sequences were obtained from naive CD4+ T cells from blood. The receptors stem from a woman in her twenties or thirties with type 1 diabetes. Both conserved end residues are part of each CDR3. Fields, in order: J gene, V gene, clone size, CDR3 protein. Not all rows give a size; the values are once, few, many and, for expanded clones, a class.

j_gene: TRBJ2-7
v_gene: TRBV27
abundance: NA
CDR3aa: CASTRKGGSYEQYF

j_gene: TRBJ2-5
v_gene: TRBV7-9
abundance: few
CDR3aa: CASQREQETQYF

j_gene: TRBJ2-7
v_gene: TRBV18
abundance: NA
CDR3aa: CASSPTRRYEQYF

j_gene: TRBJ2-3
v_gene: TRBV7-3
abundance: NA
CDR3aa: CASRRGGSTDTQYF

j_gene: TRBJ2-1
v_gene: TRBV30
abundance: few
CDR3aa: CAWEGLAGINEQFF

j_gene: TRBJ2-1
v_gene: TRBV5-1
abundance: NA
CDR3aa: CASKIRLAGDGGEQFF

j_gene: TRBJ1-2
v_gene: TRBV7-2
abundance: NA
CDR3aa: CASSYVSGNYGYTF

j_gene: TRBJ1-3
v_gene: TRBV29-1
abundance: few
CDR3aa: CSVEERGYTIYF

j_gene: TRBJ2-1
v_gene: TRBV29-1
abundance: few
CDR3aa: CSVASSGSNEQFF

j_gene: TRBJ1-2
v_gene: TRBV4-1
abundance: few
CDR3aa: CASSRNDLAYGYTF

j_gene: TRBJ2-3
v_gene: TRBV19
abundance: NA
CDR3aa: CASSIDRGADTQYF

j_gene: TRBJ1-1
v_gene: TRBV19
abundance: NA
CDR3aa: CASTIGQEAFF

j_gene: TRBJ1-1
v_gene: TRBV20-1
abundance: NA
CDR3aa: CSAPVHTEAFF

j_gene: TRBJ2-2
v_gene: TRBV4-2
abundance: NA
CDR3aa: CASSQLTNTGELFF

j_gene: TRBJ2-7
v_gene: TRBV11-3
abundance: NA
CDR3aa: CASSLARRGEQYF

j_gene: TRBJ1-1
v_gene: TRBV6-1
abundance: NA
CDR3aa: CASSESGRGTEAFF

j_gene: TRBJ1-2
v_gene: TRBV28
abundance: few
CDR3aa: CASSFGRGDYGYTF

j_gene: TRBJ2-3
v_gene: TRBV7-9
abundance: few
CDR3aa: CASSLGGSDTQYF

j_gene: TRBJ1-2
v_gene: TRBV25-1
abundance: few
CDR3aa: CASKGYRYTF

j_gene: TRBJ2-7
v_gene: TRBV4-1
abundance: few
CDR3aa: CASSRSTGDVSYEQYF